This is a list of T cell receptor beta chains from one sample in a study of T cells in Graves' hyperthyroidism and ophthalmopathy. TCRdb re-analysed the multiplex PCR reads in MiXCR, keeping a single row per CDR3 protein. The sample contains roughly 740,000 distinct CDR3 sequences, over 15% of which appear only once. Sequenced: blood. The origin of the receptors is a man between 18 and 35 years old with Graves' hyperthyroidism. Both conserved end residues are part of each CDR3. Each record gives: V gene, J gene, clone size, D gene, CDR3 protein, CDR3 DNA. D genes are given only for firm matches. A clone size is listed for some rows: how often the clone was seen (once, few, many), or a class if it is expanded.

>TRBV7-2|TRBJ2-1|NA|TRBD2
CASSLALLAGFKGGRNEQLF
TGTGCCAGCAGCTTAGCGCTCCTAGCGGGCTTTAAAGGGGGTCGCAATGAGCAGCTCTTC
>TRBV28|TRBJ2-7|many|TRBD2
CASRIAGTTHEQYF
TGTGCCAGCAGAATCGCCGGGACTACCCACGAGCAGTACTTC
>TRBV20-1|TRBJ2-7|NA|TRBD1
CSARILDRGSYEQYF
TGCAGTGCTAGAATCCTGGACAGGGGCTCCTACGAGCAGTACTTC
>TRBV3-1|TRBJ2-5|NA|TRBD1
CASLDRGNQETQYF
TGTGCCAGCTTAGACAGGGGAAACCAAGAGACCCAGTACTTC
>TRBV2|TRBJ1-5|NA|TRBD1
CASSEDRINQPQHF
TGTGCCAGCAGTGAGGACAGGATAAATCAGCCCCAGCATTTT
>TRBV5-4|TRBJ2-3|NA|TRBD2
CASRLTPGGGTDTQYF
TGTGCCAGCAGGCTTACACCGGGGGGGGGTACAGATACGCAGTATTTT
>TRBV25-1|TRBJ1-4|NA|NA
CASSAQSVGELFF
TGTGCCAGCAGTGCCCAGTCGGTCGGGGAACTGTTTTTT
>TRBV9|TRBJ1-3|NA|TRBD1
CASSVSDRASGNTIYF
TGTGCCAGCAGCGTATCAGACAGGGCCTCTGGAAACACCATATATTTT
>TRBV4-3|TRBJ2-2|NA|NA
CASSQEMTGLRYGELFF
TGCGCCAGCAGCCAAGAAATGACGGGACTCCGGTACGGGGAGCTGTTTTTT
>TRBV12-3/TRBV12-4|TRBJ1-5|few|TRBD1
CASTTGGIYQPQHF
TGTGCCAGTACGACAGGGGGCATTTATCAGCCCCAGCATTTT
>TRBV7-8|TRBJ2-1|many|TRBD2
CASSSQLAGANEQFF
TGTGCCAGCAGTTCTCAACTAGCGGGAGCTAATGAGCAGTTCTTC
>TRBV24-1|TRBJ2-2|many|NA
CATSTGLAGELFF
TGTGCCACCTCCACGGGGCTAGCCGGGGAGCTGTTTTTT